This T cell receptor beta chain was found in a study of a mutant IDH1 vaccine in newly diagnosed glioma. Study summary: Patients, over weeks 1, 3, 5, 7, 11, 15, 19 and 23, received a total of eight vaccinations. Earlier care involved radiotherapy, temozolomide, or both, and the majority received both.

Concerning this clone itself: Its specificity is not known.

The study, taken as a whole, reports: Among patients, roughly 95% showed immune responses induced by the vaccine. Seemingly, pseudoprogression had no relation to changes in the top peripheral T cell clonotypes.

The repertoire was sequenced with immunoSEQ multiplex PCR; TCRdb's copy has only in-frame clones and lacks some. The repertoire includes fewer than 70,000 clones, 89% of them detected once, and approximately 2% sits in the top ten. As for time point: week 11, during vaccination. It was 300 ug of mutant IDH1 20-mer peptide that made up each vaccine dose, given with topical imiquimod. The V gene's germline CDR1 is LNHDA and CDR2 SQIVND (reference sequence). This CDR3 comprises 18 residues. The receptor was isolated from a man in his forties or fifties with glioma. The chain joins TRBV19 to TRBJ1-3; TRBD2 aligns across 9 bases. The J call could be wrong; TRBJ2-2 is a better fit for the DNA end. Material: PBMCs, obtained from a glioma patient whose treatment included an IDH1 peptide vaccine. CDR3 nucleotides: TGTGCCAGTAGTATAGATCTCGCTAGCGGGGCCTACACCGGGGAGCTGTTTTTT. Translation: CASSIDLASGAYTGELFF.